The clone carrying this T cell receptor beta chain has a count of ten or more. Its antigen is still unknown. Over 180 million TCR-beta sequences (from 15-18 subjects) were yielded by each sequencing run. Each CDR3 protein is one row after TCRdb ran MiXCR on the 5' RACE reads. The repertoire holds around 130,000 distinct CDR3 sequences, with 3.2% as singletons. Germline loops: CDR1 SGHDT, CDR2 YYEEEE. Trimming cost V 4 bases and J 5 bases, with 12 bases left between them. The CDR3 is made up of 13 amino acids. This sample is part of a study of neurological immune-mediated disorders. Overall study findings and caveats: HTLV-1-associated myelopathy had the most TCR clonal expansion, and multiple sclerosis had the least, less than healthy controls.

PBMCs numbering 2 million and stored at -80 C yielded the unsorted libraries. The TCR comes from a woman in her twenties or thirties with multiple sclerosis. Sequencing used PBMCs. This sequence joins TRBV5-6 and TRBJ2-5; D may be TRBD1 or TRBD2 (5 bases each). CDR3 bases: TGTGCCAGCAGCATGGGGGTCGGTGAGACCCAGTACTTC. It yields the protein CASSMGVGETQYF. Full variable domain (missing parts from reference TRBV5-6 and TRBJ2-5): DAGVTQSPTHLIKTRGQQVTLRCSPKSGHDTVSWYQQALGQGPQFIFQYYEEEERQRGNFPDRFSGHQFPNYSSELNVNALLLGDSALYLCASSMGVGETQYFGPGTRLLVL.